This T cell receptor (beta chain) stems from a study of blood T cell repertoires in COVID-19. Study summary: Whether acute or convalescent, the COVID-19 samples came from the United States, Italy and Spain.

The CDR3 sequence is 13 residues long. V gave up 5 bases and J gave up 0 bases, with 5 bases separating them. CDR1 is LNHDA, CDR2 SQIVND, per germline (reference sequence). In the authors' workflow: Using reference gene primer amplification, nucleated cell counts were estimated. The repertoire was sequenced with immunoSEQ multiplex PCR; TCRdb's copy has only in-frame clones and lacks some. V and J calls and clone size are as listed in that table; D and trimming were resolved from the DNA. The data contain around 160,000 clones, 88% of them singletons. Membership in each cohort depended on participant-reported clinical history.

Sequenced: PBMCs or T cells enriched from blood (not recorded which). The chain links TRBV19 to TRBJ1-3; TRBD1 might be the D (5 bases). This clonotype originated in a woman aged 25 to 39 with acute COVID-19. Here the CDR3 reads CASSDSSGNTIYF. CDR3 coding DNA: TGTGCCAGTAGTGACAGCTCTGGAAACACCATATATTTT.